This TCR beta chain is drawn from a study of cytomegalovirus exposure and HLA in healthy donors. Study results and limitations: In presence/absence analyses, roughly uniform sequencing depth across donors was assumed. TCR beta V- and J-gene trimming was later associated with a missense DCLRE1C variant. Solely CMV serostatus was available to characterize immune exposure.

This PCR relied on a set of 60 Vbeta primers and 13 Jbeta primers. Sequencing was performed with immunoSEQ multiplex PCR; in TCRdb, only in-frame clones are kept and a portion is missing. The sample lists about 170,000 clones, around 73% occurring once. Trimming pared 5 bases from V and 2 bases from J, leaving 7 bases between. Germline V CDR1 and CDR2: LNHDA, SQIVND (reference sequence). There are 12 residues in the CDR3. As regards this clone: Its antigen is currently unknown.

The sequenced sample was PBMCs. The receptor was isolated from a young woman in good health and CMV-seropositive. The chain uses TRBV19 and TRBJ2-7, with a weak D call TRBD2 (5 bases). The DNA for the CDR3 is TGTGCCAGTAGTGAGGGTACCTACGAGCAGTACTTC. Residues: CASSEGTYEQYF.